This T cell receptor beta chain was recovered during a study of cytomegalovirus exposure and HLA in healthy donors. Study results and caveats: Subsequent analysis showed first-cohort TCR clusters tending to co-occur in 120 validation repertoires.

Data came from immunoSEQ multiplex PCR; TCRdb stores just in-frame clones and leaves some out. The sample holds under 200,000 clones; less than 95% are singletons and the top ten take about 2.9%. Points on this clone: Antigen: not known.

The TCR sequence derives from a woman in her late teens or twenties in good health and CMV-seropositive. Sample: PBMCs.

CDR3 DNA: TGTGCCATCAGTGCGGAACAGGGCACTAATGAAAAACTGTTTTTT. This translates into CAISAEQGTNEKLFF. The rearrangement joins TRBV10-3 to TRBJ1-4; possibly TRBD1 for D (6 bases). V lost 4 bases and J 2 bases, leaving 11 bases between the germline ends. Germline CDR1 is ENHRY and CDR2 is SYGVKD. CDR3 length: 15 amino acids.